This TCR beta chain emerged from a study of T cell repertoires in cytomegalovirus infection. Findings of the study overall: The cumulative frequency of public TCR beta families identified carriers of CMV plus the relevant HLA. In two of eight donors, the top clonotype was HLA-C-restricted CMV-specific.

To note about this clonotype: What it recognizes is unknown.

Via MiXCR, TCRdb re-called the reads, giving one row per CDR3 protein. This sample yields hundreds of thousands of distinct CDR3 sequences, of which more than 9% are seen a single time; around 4% belongs to the top ten. V gave up 8 bases and J gave up 9 bases; unmatched junction bases: 9. Germline V gives CDR1 SNHLY, CDR2 FYNNEI. The CDR3 consists of 14 residues. Sequencing was carried out using PBMCs. This chain connects TRBV2 to TRBJ2-2; 10 bases align to TRBD2. The clonotype comes from a human donor in good health (CMV status not recorded). Some clones in this sample may be carry-over from other donors' samples. The CDR3 protein is CASAAGGPSRELFF. The CDR3 nucleotides read TGTGCCAGCGCAGCGGGGGGGCCGAGCCGGGAGCTGTTTTTT.